The present entry profiles one T cell receptor beta chain with its context. The antigen is undetermined. TCRdb re-analysed the 5' RACE reads in MiXCR, keeping a single row per CDR3 protein. Here the sample spans a few hundred thousand distinct CDR3 sequences, approximately 16% being singletons. This sample was included in a study of T cells after yellow fever vaccination. At the level of the study: SMART-Seq v4 Ultra Low Input handled preparation of low-cell-number fractions. Overall study findings and caveats: Once the booster was given, most primary-vaccination clones reappeared, at over 95% for CD4 and 85% to 90% for CD8. Abundant clonotypes from the bulk population could have been carried over as contaminants into FACS-sorted repertoires. A weaker but faster secondary response was observed, peaking on day 5 versus 15.

With 3 bases clipped from V and 8 bases from J, the junction kept 3 bases outside the gene matches. Germline CDR1 and CDR2: DFQATT and SNEGSKA (reference sequence). The CDR3 is 12 residues long. J is TRBJ1-2 and V is TRBV20-1, with 10 bases aligning to TRBD1. The receptor was derived from a man aged 18 to 30 who received the YFV17D yellow fever vaccine. The material was PBMCs, obtained 5 to 6 days after the first yellow fever vaccination. CDR3 nucleotide sequence: TGCAGTGCTAGGGAGACAGGGGGCGGCTACACCTTC. Translated, it gives CSARETGGGYTF.